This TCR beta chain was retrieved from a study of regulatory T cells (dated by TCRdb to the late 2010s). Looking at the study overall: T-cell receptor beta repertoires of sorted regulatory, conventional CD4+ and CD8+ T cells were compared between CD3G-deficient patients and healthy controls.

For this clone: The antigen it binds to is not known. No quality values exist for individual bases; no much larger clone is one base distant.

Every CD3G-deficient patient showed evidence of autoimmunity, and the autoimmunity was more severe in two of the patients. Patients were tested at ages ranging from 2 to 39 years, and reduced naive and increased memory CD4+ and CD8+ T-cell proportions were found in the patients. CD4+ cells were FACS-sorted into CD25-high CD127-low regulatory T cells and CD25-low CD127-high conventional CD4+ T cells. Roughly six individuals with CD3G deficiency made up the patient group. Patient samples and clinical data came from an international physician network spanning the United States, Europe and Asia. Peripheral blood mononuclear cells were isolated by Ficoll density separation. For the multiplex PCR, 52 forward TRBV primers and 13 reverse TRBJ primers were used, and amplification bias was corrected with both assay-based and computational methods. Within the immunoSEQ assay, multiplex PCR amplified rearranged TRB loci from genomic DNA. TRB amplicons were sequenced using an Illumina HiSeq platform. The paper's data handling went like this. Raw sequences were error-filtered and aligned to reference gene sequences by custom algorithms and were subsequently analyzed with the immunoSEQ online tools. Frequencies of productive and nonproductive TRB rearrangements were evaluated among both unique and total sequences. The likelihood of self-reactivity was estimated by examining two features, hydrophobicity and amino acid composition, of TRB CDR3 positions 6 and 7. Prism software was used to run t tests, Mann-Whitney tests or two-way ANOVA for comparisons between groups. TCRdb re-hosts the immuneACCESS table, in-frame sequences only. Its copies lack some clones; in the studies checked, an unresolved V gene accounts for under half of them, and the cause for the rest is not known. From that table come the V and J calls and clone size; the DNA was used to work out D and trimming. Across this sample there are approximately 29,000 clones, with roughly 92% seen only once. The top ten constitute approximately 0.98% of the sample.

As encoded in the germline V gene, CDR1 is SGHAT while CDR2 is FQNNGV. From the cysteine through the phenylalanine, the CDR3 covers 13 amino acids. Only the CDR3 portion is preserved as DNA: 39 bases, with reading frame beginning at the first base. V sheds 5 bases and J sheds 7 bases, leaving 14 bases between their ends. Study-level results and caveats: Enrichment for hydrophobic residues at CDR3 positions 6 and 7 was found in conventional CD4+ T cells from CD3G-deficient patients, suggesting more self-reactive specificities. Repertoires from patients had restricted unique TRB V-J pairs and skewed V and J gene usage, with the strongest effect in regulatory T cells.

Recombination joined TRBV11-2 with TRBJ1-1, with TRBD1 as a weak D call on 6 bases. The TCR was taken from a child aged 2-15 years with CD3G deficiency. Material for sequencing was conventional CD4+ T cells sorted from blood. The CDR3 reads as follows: CASSRRTGSEAFF. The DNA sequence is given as TGTGCCAGCAGCCGAAGAACAGGGAGTGAAGCTTTCTTT.